This TCR beta chain was sequenced in a study of blood T cells in healthy people across ages. The study, taken as a whole, reports: The study found TCR beta diversity correlated strongly with naive T cell percentage. Reliance upon unsorted PBMCs precluded definitive naive versus antigen-experienced comparison. The unknown donor CMV status may have confounded expanded clonotype changes.

This clonotype was observed a handful of times. Its antigen is still unknown. Looked up from germline, CDR1 is DFQATT and CDR2 is SNEGSKA (reference sequence). The CDR3 runs to 13 residues. Primed by a sample-barcoded 5' primer and a J-beta primer mix, a second PCR proceeded for roughly 7 to 12 cycles. TCRdb re-called the 5' RACE reads with MiXCR, one entry per CDR3 protein. The sample includes hundreds of thousands of distinct CDR3 sequences, under 45% of them seen just once. This chain joins TRBV20-1 and TRBJ2-7, with D possibly being TRBD1 (6 bases). The closer fit of TRBJ2-5 to the DNA end suggests the J call may be wrong. The receptor was isolated from a man between 60 and 75 years old in good health. The sequencing sample was made of blood. The CDR3 region has the DNA TGCAGTGCTAGGTCCAGGGGCGGAGAGACCCAGTACTTC. Protein: CSARSRGGETQYF.